The rows below give T cell receptor beta chains drawn from one sample of a study of response to subunit inactivated influenza vaccine. TCRdb re-analysed the RT-PCR reads in MiXCR, keeping a single row per CDR3 protein. The repertoire holds 800,000 to 1,000,000 distinct CDR3 sequences, with 20% to 25% as singletons. This sample comprised PBMCs from blood, obtained less than 6 days after vaccination. The receptors stem from a man aged 50-60 years who received an inactivated influenza vaccine. Both conserved end residues are part of each CDR3. Fields, in order: J gene, clone size, D gene, V gene, CDR3 protein, CDR3 DNA. The D gene is left open where the match is weak. Where a row states a size, it is once, few, many or the class of an expanded clone; other rows omit it.

TRBJ2-3 | - | TRBD1 | TRBV10-3 | CAISDPGGLSTDTQYF | TGTGCCATCAGTGACCCAGGGGGTCTGAGCACAGATACGCAGTATTTT
TRBJ2-1 | - | TRBD2 | TRBV4-1 | CASSQGGRTSGSNEQFF | TGCGCCAGCAGCCAAGGCGGTCGGACTAGCGGTTCCAATGAGCAGTTCTTC
TRBJ2-1 | few | TRBD2 | TRBV5-6 | CASRSIAGGRNNEQFF | TGTGCCAGCAGGTCGATAGCGGGGGGGCGGAACAATGAGCAGTTCTTC
TRBJ1-6 | few | - | TRBV3-1 | CASSQVRDGSPLHF | TGTGCCAGCAGCCAAGTCAGGGACGGCTCACCCCTCCACTTT
TRBJ1-2 | few | TRBD1 | TRBV6-1 | CASSRQFTGAGYGYTF | TGTGCCAGCAGTCGTCAGTTCACAGGGGCAGGCTATGGCTACACCTTC
TRBJ1-1 | - | - | TRBV30 | CAWRVTSNTEAFF | TGTGCCTGGAGGGTCACCTCAAACACTGAAGCTTTCTTT
TRBJ2-3 | many | TRBD1 | TRBV7-2 | CASSPGTGPTDTQYF | TGTGCCAGCAGCCCCGGGACAGGACCCACAGATACGCAGTATTTT
TRBJ2-7 | many | TRBD1 | TRBV28 | CASSPGDRGLEQYF | TGTGCCAGCAGCCCTGGGGACAGGGGTTTAGAGCAGTACTTC
TRBJ2-7 | few | TRBD2 | TRBV12-3/TRBV12-4 | CASRASGGSEQYF | TGTGCCAGCAGGGCTAGCGGGGGGTCAGAGCAGTACTTC
TRBJ2-5 | - | - | TRBV4-1 | CASSQDRDPRETQYF | TGCGCCAGCAGCCAAGACCGGGACCCTCGGGAGACCCAGTACTTC
TRBJ2-1 | - | - | TRBV5-5 | CASSHTPEIFQFF | TGTGCCAGCAGCCACACGCCGGAGATATTCCAGTTCTTC
TRBJ2-6 | few | - | TRBV4-2 | CASSQDPDSSGANVLTF | TGTGCCAGCAGCCAAGACCCCGACAGCTCTGGGGCCAACGTCCTGACTTTC
TRBJ2-3 | - | TRBD1 | TRBV20-1 | CSARQDRGYSSTDTQYF | TGCAGTGCTAGACAGGACAGGGGGTATTCTAGCACAGATACGCAGTATTTT
TRBJ2-3 | - | - | TRBV4-3 | CASSQDFGYTQYF | TGCGCCAGCAGCCAAGATTTTGGATATACGCAGTATTTT
TRBJ1-5 | many | - | TRBV20-1 | CSAGYRQPQHF | TGCAGTGCGGGGTATAGGCAGCCCCAGCATTTT
TRBJ2-1 | - | - | TRBV5-1 | CASSSGTYDEQFF | TGCGCCAGCAGCTCGGGGACGTATGATGAGCAGTTCTTC
TRBJ2-1 | - | - | TRBV3-1 | CASSQGAGIEQFF | TGTGCCAGCAGCCAAGGGGCTGGCATTGAGCAGTTCTTC
TRBJ1-5 | - | - | TRBV5-6 | CASSLRGSGSHQPQHF | TGTGCCAGCAGCTTAAGGGGTTCGGGCTCCCATCAGCCCCAGCATTTT
TRBJ2-7 | - | - | TRBV7-9 | CASSLEGVQQYF | TGTGCCAGCAGCTTGGAGGGAGTTCAGCAGTACTTC
TRBJ2-2 | - | TRBD2 | TRBV24-1 | CATSDWGGRAGGELFF | TGTGCCACCAGTGATTGGGGCGGGAGGGCCGGCGGGGAGCTGTTTTTT